Listed below are T cell receptor beta chains from one sample, sequenced in a study of T-cell memory formation after mild COVID-19. Via MiXCR, TCRdb re-called the 5' RACE reads, giving one row per CDR3 protein. The sample contains about 200,000 distinct CDR3 sequences, around 19% of which appear only once. The specimen sequenced was PBMCs or a T cell subset sorted from them (not recorded which). The receptors were sampled from an adult woman who had mild COVID-19 (a few samples of this study predate the infection). Cell type and time point are not known. The CDR3 runs from the conserved cysteine through the conserved F or W. Each record gives: V gene, J gene, clone size, D gene, CDR3 protein, CDR3 DNA. D genes are given only for firm matches. Size is stated for part of the rows, as once, few or many counts, or as a class when the clone is expanded.

V gene: TRBV6-5; J gene: TRBJ2-7; clone size: NA; D gene: NA; CDR3 protein: CASSCDAGRYEQYF; CDR3 DNA: TGTGCCAGCAGTTGCGATGCGGGGAGGTACGAGCAGTACTTC
V gene: TRBV11-3; J gene: TRBJ2-3; clone size: NA; D gene: TRBD2; CDR3 protein: CASSGTSGADTQYF; CDR3 DNA: TGTGCCAGCAGCGGGACTAGCGGCGCAGATACGCAGTATTTT
V gene: TRBV15; J gene: TRBJ2-7; clone size: few; D gene: NA; CDR3 protein: CATSRVRLGEQYF; CDR3 DNA: TGTGCCACCAGCAGAGTAAGGTTGGGGGAGCAGTACTTC
V gene: TRBV30; J gene: TRBJ2-5; clone size: NA; D gene: TRBD1; CDR3 protein: CASTTGGEETQYF; CDR3 DNA: TGTGCCTCAACGACAGGGGGTGAAGAGACCCAGTACTTC
V gene: TRBV7-2; J gene: TRBJ2-7; clone size: many; D gene: TRBD1; CDR3 protein: CASNRDRGLAEQYF; CDR3 DNA: TGTGCCAGCAATAGGGACAGGGGTTTGGCCGAGCAGTACTTC
V gene: TRBV7-6; J gene: TRBJ2-1; clone size: NA; D gene: NA; CDR3 protein: CASSQHGTEQFF; CDR3 DNA: TGTGCCAGCAGCCAGCATGGGACTGAGCAGTTCTTC
V gene: TRBV11-2; J gene: TRBJ2-4; clone size: few; D gene: NA; CDR3 protein: CASSSTTIGDIQYF; CDR3 DNA: TGTGCCAGCAGCTCCACAACCATCGGCGACATTCAGTACTTC
V gene: TRBV20-1; J gene: TRBJ1-5; clone size: few; D gene: NA; CDR3 protein: CSASSGARGNQPQHF; CDR3 DNA: TGCAGTGCTAGTTCGGGAGCTAGGGGCAATCAGCCCCAGCATTTT
V gene: TRBV5-1; J gene: TRBJ1-2; clone size: NA; D gene: TRBD1; CDR3 protein: CASSLAGQGSYGYTF; CDR3 DNA: TGCGCCAGCAGCTTGGCGGGACAGGGGAGCTATGGCTACACCTTC
V gene: TRBV12-3/TRBV12-4; J gene: TRBJ1-1; clone size: few; D gene: TRBD1; CDR3 protein: CASSPLPGQGINTEAFF; CDR3 DNA: TGTGCCAGCAGCCCTTTACCGGGACAGGGGATTAACACTGAAGCTTTCTTT
V gene: TRBV7-9; J gene: TRBJ1-1; clone size: NA; D gene: NA; CDR3 protein: CASSSLVGGEAFF; CDR3 DNA: TGTGCCAGCAGCTCCTTGGTAGGGGGTGAAGCTTTCTTT
V gene: TRBV12-3/TRBV12-4; J gene: TRBJ1-4; clone size: many; D gene: NA; CDR3 protein: CASSWGATNEKLFF; CDR3 DNA: TGTGCCAGCAGTTGGGGGGCAACTAATGAAAAACTGTTTTTT
V gene: TRBV6-6; J gene: TRBJ1-2; clone size: NA; D gene: NA; CDR3 protein: CASSYSGDSYGYTF; CDR3 DNA: TGTGCCAGCAGTTACTCGGGGGACTCCTATGGCTACACCTTC
V gene: TRBV2; J gene: TRBJ2-1; clone size: NA; D gene: NA; CDR3 protein: CASSGPPGYNEQFF; CDR3 DNA: TGTGCCAGCAGTGGTCCCCCAGGGTACAATGAGCAGTTCTTC
V gene: TRBV5-1; J gene: TRBJ2-7; clone size: many; D gene: TRBD1; CDR3 protein: CASSVDRGDEQYF; CDR3 DNA: TGCGCCAGCAGCGTGGACAGGGGCGACGAGCAGTACTTC
V gene: TRBV6-1; J gene: TRBJ1-5; clone size: NA; D gene: NA; CDR3 protein: CASSELRGIGNQPQHF; CDR3 DNA: TGTGCCAGCAGTGAATTGAGAGGGATTGGCAATCAGCCCCAGCATTTT
V gene: TRBV15; J gene: TRBJ2-5; clone size: once; D gene: TRBD1; CDR3 protein: CATSRGGQVETQYF; CDR3 DNA: TGTGCCACCAGCAGAGGTGGACAGGTAGAGACCCAGTACTTC
V gene: TRBV2; J gene: TRBJ2-7; clone size: NA; D gene: TRBD2; CDR3 protein: CASSVSGGPSYEQYF; CDR3 DNA: TGTGCCAGCAGTGTGAGCGGGGGGCCATCCTACGAGCAGTACTTC
V gene: TRBV2; J gene: TRBJ2-1; clone size: NA; D gene: NA; CDR3 protein: CASWGLRGNNEQFF; CDR3 DNA: TGTGCCAGCTGGGGGCTAAGGGGAAATAATGAGCAGTTCTTC
V gene: TRBV5-1; J gene: TRBJ2-2; clone size: few; D gene: NA; CDR3 protein: CASSLSQAGNTGELFF; CDR3 DNA: TGCGCCAGCAGCTTGAGTCAAGCGGGGAACACCGGGGAGCTGTTTTTT
V gene: TRBV4-1; J gene: TRBJ2-3; clone size: many; D gene: NA; CDR3 protein: CASSQPSNAGTDTQYF; CDR3 DNA: TGCGCCAGCAGCCAACCGAGTAACGCCGGCACAGATACGCAGTATTTT
V gene: TRBV5-1; J gene: TRBJ2-5; clone size: many; D gene: NA; CDR3 protein: CASRGAGTQETQYF; CDR3 DNA: TGCGCCAGCAGGGGCGCAGGGACTCAAGAGACCCAGTACTTC
V gene: TRBV7-3; J gene: TRBJ1-1; clone size: few; D gene: NA; CDR3 protein: CASSLTPTTTGTEAFF; CDR3 DNA: TGTGCCAGCAGCTTAACTCCGACAACCACGGGGACTGAAGCTTTCTTT
V gene: TRBV20-1; J gene: TRBJ2-2; clone size: NA; D gene: NA; CDR3 protein: CSAKNTGELFF; CDR3 DNA: TGCAGTGCTAAGAACACCGGGGAGCTGTTTTTT
V gene: TRBV29-1; J gene: TRBJ2-7; clone size: NA; D gene: TRBD1; CDR3 protein: CSGVDRGYEQYF; CDR3 DNA: TGCAGCGGAGTGGACAGGGGCTACGAGCAGTACTTC